This entry concerns a single T cell receptor beta chain. These data originate in a study of immune evolution from preneoplasia to lung adenocarcinoma. Profiled with immunoSEQ multiplex PCR; TCRdb holds only in-frame clones, not every one. The sample holds thousands of clones, 60% to 80% seen once. Resections took place in Japan or China from about 2013 to 2018. The germline V gene encodes CDR1 SNHLY and CDR2 FYNNEI. The V and J ends lost 7 bases and 0 bases, in that order; junction bases with no gene match: 10. The CDR3 has 17 amino acids. The sample consisted of FFPE minimally invasive lung adenocarcinoma tissue. This sequence was found in a person aged 65-85 years with lung adenocarcinoma. The V call is TRBV2, the J call TRBJ2-1, with TRBD1 matching over 9 bases. The CDR3 spells CASNLLPTGGSYNEQFF. DNA for the CDR3: TGTGCCAGCAACCTCCTACCGACAGGGGGCTCCTACAATGAGCAGTTCTTC. Drawing the rest from reference TRBV2 and TRBJ2-1, the complete variable domain is EPEVTQTPSHQVTQMGQEVILRCVPISNHLYFYWYRQILGQKVEFLVSFYNNEISEKSEIFDDQFSVERPDGSNFTLKIRSTKLEDSAMYFCASNLLPTGGSYNEQFFGPGTRLTVL.